Listed below are T cell receptor beta chains from one sample, sequenced in a study of beta chain features in type 1 diabetes. Sequencing used immunoSEQ multiplex PCR; TCRdb keeps in-frame clones, though not all of them. The sample holds more than 250,000 clones, roughly 15% seen once. Specimen: naive CD4+ T cells from blood. Every receptor here comes from a man aged 18 to 29 with type 1 diabetes. Each CDR3 is given with its conserved first and last residue. Each record gives: V gene, J gene, CDR3 protein.

>TRBV18|TRBJ2-7
CASTLSPGQGSYEQYF
>TRBV25-1|TRBJ2-2
CASSEGAGGHTGELFF
>TRBV11-2|TRBJ1-5
CASSPLGAGNQPQHF
>TRBV2|TRBJ2-5
CASSNSETQYF
>TRBV28|TRBJ2-3
CASRSGSVGTDTQYF
>TRBV2|TRBJ2-5
CASSGTGRGETQYF
>TRBV27|TRBJ2-7
CASSLWGGRQHEQYF
>TRBV19|TRBJ2-7
CASSIDLQAEQYF
>TRBV19|TRBJ2-7
CASSRGRGRNYEQYF
>TRBV6-5|TRBJ2-1
CASSHVGTGEFF
>TRBV19|TRBJ2-1
CASERGSSYNEQFF
>TRBV5-4|TRBJ1-2
CASSLGGVNYGYTF
>TRBV28|TRBJ2-4
CASSPYRSAGAKNIQYF
>TRBV18|TRBJ2-5
CASSRLSGVQETQYF
>TRBV9|TRBJ2-5
CASSPSGLGETQYF
>TRBV2|TRBJ2-3
CASSRTGTDTQYF
>TRBV7-9|TRBJ2-3
CASSSGQGRPDTQYF
>TRBV4-3|TRBJ2-7
CASSLSQPQESDGSSYEQYF
>TRBV7-9|TRBJ2-3
CASSLTGVTDTQYF
>TRBV2|TRBJ2-1
CASRRVAGGYNEQFF
>TRBV6-6|TRBJ2-5
CASSYSIDRGAETQYF
>TRBV11-2|TRBJ2-5
CASSPVFQETQYF
>TRBV28|TRBJ2-1
CASRGSDRAREQFF
>TRBV27|TRBJ2-2
CASSQGMGGELFF
>TRBV5-1|TRBJ2-7
CASSLRGTSGSLSVYEQYF
>TRBV11-2|TRBJ2-7
CASSLTATGGYEQYF
>TRBV7-9|TRBJ1-2
CASSLNYGYTF
>TRBV30|TRBJ2-3
CAWSVLSGRGSDTQYF
>TRBV27|TRBJ2-2
CASSLWVATGELFF
>TRBV28|TRBJ2-6
CASSLGWGRRPGANVLTF
>TRBV30|TRBJ2-7
CAWSPFKFREGGSSYEQYF
>TRBV7-8|TRBJ2-1
CASSLYLALDEQFF
>TRBV29-1|TRBJ2-3
CSGQTGTSTDTQYF
>TRBV7-2|TRBJ1-4
CASSLQIRDRGEKLFF
>TRBV4-3|TRBJ2-1
CASSQEISPSWGQETYNEQFF
>TRBV18|TRBJ1-2
CASSPPSGWWDRNYGYTF
>TRBV28|TRBJ2-1
CASRPQRPASGRVSNEQFF
>TRBV18|TRBJ2-3
CASSPPWGTLYTDTQYF
>TRBV29-1|TRBJ1-2
CSVDSTALNYGYTF
>TRBV7-2|TRBJ2-5
CASSHRGPVGETQYF
>TRBV10-3|TRBJ2-5
CATAPGLGTQYF
>TRBV28|TRBJ1-2
CASSWGIKYGYTF
>TRBV2|TRBJ1-1
CANKWRGQEGEAFF
>TRBV19|TRBJ1-6
CASSPTPDSPLHF
>TRBV7-9|TRBJ2-1
CASSLGLAASEQFF
>TRBV28|TRBJ2-3
CASSWPGASGKDTQYF
>TRBV2|TRBJ2-7
CASDKGVTTYEQYF
>TRBV29-1|TRBJ2-3
CSVNQDTQYF